This T cell receptor beta chain was documented in a study of blood T cell repertoires in COVID-19. Background on the study: Both acute and convalescent COVID-19 samples were obtained from the United States, Italy and Spain. PBMCs, B-cell-depleted T cells, or T cells were the source of the cDNA or gDNA that made up the material.

Sequencing used immunoSEQ multiplex PCR; TCRdb keeps in-frame clones, though not all of them. The sample consists of 200,000 or so clones, around 80% of them appearing once. Sequencing input: peripheral blood. The receptor was derived from a human donor with acute or convalescent COVID-19. The donor label of this sample is uncertain.

In DNA form, the CDR3 reads TGTGCCACCAGTGACCCCTCGACTAGCAGGGAGACCCAGTACTTC. The encoded protein is CATSDPSTSRETQYF. This rearrangement joins TRBV24-1 to TRBJ2-5; 7 nucleotides align to TRBD2. There are 15 residues in the CDR3. Germline CDR1 reads KGHDR; CDR2 reads SFDVKD. Unmatched junction bases numbered 9, after V lost 4 bases and J lost 5 bases.